Below are 10 T cell receptor beta chains sequenced from a single sample in a study of blood T cell repertoires in COVID-19. Here immunoSEQ multiplex PCR was the method, and the copy in TCRdb shows in-frame clones only, minus some. The sample includes roughly 250,000 clones, just under 85% of them seen just once. Input material: peripheral blood. These receptors were obtained from a man aged 45-65 years with acute or convalescent COVID-19.

This chain joins TRBV4-1 and TRBJ1-2; tentatively, D is TRBD1 (6 bases). Trimming took off 4 bases at V and 4 bases at J, with 19 bases between the two ends. The CDR3 has 16 residues. Germline CDR1 is MGHRA and CDR2 is YSYEKL. The CDR3 sequence: CASSPTGQMGPYGYTF. The CDR3 DNA is TGCGCCAGCAGCCCGACCGGACAGATGGGCCCCTATGGCTACACCTTC.

The V call is TRBV29-1, the J call TRBJ2-5; D possibly corresponds to TRBD2 (5 bases). Germline lookup yields CDR1 SQVTM and CDR2 ANQGSEA. V was shortened by 6 bases and J by 7 bases, with 21 bases between the two germline ends. This CDR3 has 14 residues. Here the CDR3 reads CSVASDSSRGTQYF. The CDR3 DNA reads TGCAGCGTCGCCTCGGACTCCTCCCGGGGGACCCAGTACTTC.

In this sample, this clone turned up a few times. The rearrangement links TRBV5-6 to TRBJ2-1, with 9 bases aligning to TRBD2. This CDR3 spans 15 amino acids. Germline V lookup: CDR1 SGHDT, CDR2 YYEEEE. The J segment lost 2 bases and the V segment lost 5 bases, leaving 5 bases of the junction unmatched. The CDR3 DNA is TGTGCCAGCAGGTCGCCTAGCGGGGCCTACAATGAGCAGTTCTTC. It yields the protein CASRSPSGAYNEQFF.

The rearrangement links TRBV15 to TRBJ2-1; D perhaps matches TRBD1 (5 bases). V was cut by 8 bases and J by 5 bases, with 13 bases left in between. This CDR3 contains 13 residues. CDR1 is LNHNV and CDR2 is YYDKDF in the germline V gene (reference sequence). The CDR3 sequence is CATGHPINNEQFF. The CDR3 nucleotides read TGTGCCACCGGACACCCGATCAACAATGAGCAGTTCTTC.

The chain links TRBV7-3 to TRBJ2-1, with D possibly matching TRBD2 (5 bases). V lost 4 bases to trimming and J lost 9 bases, with 19 bases between them. This CDR3 is 15 amino acids long. From germline, CDR1 is SGHTA and CDR2 FQGTGA. The CDR3 is CASSSRPGGSGEQFF. CDR3 in DNA: TGTGCCAGCAGCTCGCGGCCGGGTGGGAGCGGTGAGCAGTTCTTC. Variable domain in full (rest from reference TRBV7-3 and TRBJ2-1): GAGVSQTPSNKVTEKGKYVELRCDPISGHTALYWYRQSLGQGPEFLIYFQGTGAADDSGLPNDRFFAVRPEGSVSTLKIQRTERGDSAVYLCASSSRPGGSGEQFFGPGTRLTVL.

This rearrangement joins TRBV5-1 to TRBJ2-7, with TRBD2 identical over 8 bases. The CDR3 length is 16 residues. The junction had 9 bases not matched to a gene; V was cut back by 4 bases and J by 0 bases. Germline V gene lookup returns CDR1 SGHRS and CDR2 YFSETQ. The CDR3 region has the DNA TGCGCCAGCAGCCCCCAGGAGCGGGGGTTCTCCTACGAGCAGTACTTC. It translates to CASSPQERGFSYEQYF.

J is TRBJ2-2 and V is TRBV5-1; no clear D. The CDR3 extends over 18 amino acids. From germline, CDR1 is SGHRS and CDR2 YFSETQ. V shed 1 base and J shed 0 bases, with 16 bases lying between them. CDR3 amino acids: CASSLIPSQYANTGELFF. CDR3 sequence (DNA): TGCGCCAGCAGCTTGATCCCATCCCAGTACGCGAACACCGGGGAGCTGTTTTTT. Full variable domain (outside the CDR3, taken from reference TRBV5-1 and TRBJ2-2): KAGVTQTPRYLIKTRGQQVTLSCSPISGHRSVSWYQQTPGQGLQFLFEYFSETQRNKGNFPGRFSGRQFSNSRSEMNVSTLELGDSALYLCASSLIPSQYANTGELFFGEGSRLTVL.

V usage is TRBV2 and J usage is TRBJ1-1, with unresolved D. Germline lookup yields CDR1 SNHLY and CDR2 FYNNEI. This CDR3 region has 13 residues. Trimming took 6 bases from V and 11 from J, leaving 19 bases between them. In DNA form, the CDR3 reads TGTGCCAGCAGCGAGCGAAGCCTGAGCGGGGCTTTCTTT. This encodes CASSERSLSGAFF.

The chain is built from TRBV5-1 and TRBJ2-7; 8 bases align to TRBD1. The J segment lost 2 bases and the V segment lost 1 base, leaving 5 bases of the junction unmatched. CDR3 length: 15 amino acids. Looked up from germline, CDR1 is SGHRS and CDR2 is YFSETQ. CDR3 sequence (DNA): TGCGCCAGCAGCTTGACGGGACAGGAAACCTACGAGCAGTACTTC. As protein: CASSLTGQETYEQYF.

The CDR3 region has the DNA TGTGCCAGTAGTATCTCTAACTATGGCTACACCTTC. Amino acid sequence: CASSISNYGYTF. The V call is TRBV19, the J call TRBJ1-2; D uncertain. Trimming took 3 bases from V and 0 from J, leaving 2 bases between them. This CDR3 comprises 12 residues. Germline values: CDR1 LNHDA, CDR2 SQIVND (reference sequence). Supplemented by reference TRBV19 and TRBJ1-2, the full variable domain reads DGGITQSPKYLFRKEGQNVTLSCEQNLNHDAMYWYRQDPGQGLRLIYYSQIVNDFQKGDIAEGYSVSREKKESFPLTVTSAQKNPTAFYLCASSISNYGYTFGSGTRLTVV.